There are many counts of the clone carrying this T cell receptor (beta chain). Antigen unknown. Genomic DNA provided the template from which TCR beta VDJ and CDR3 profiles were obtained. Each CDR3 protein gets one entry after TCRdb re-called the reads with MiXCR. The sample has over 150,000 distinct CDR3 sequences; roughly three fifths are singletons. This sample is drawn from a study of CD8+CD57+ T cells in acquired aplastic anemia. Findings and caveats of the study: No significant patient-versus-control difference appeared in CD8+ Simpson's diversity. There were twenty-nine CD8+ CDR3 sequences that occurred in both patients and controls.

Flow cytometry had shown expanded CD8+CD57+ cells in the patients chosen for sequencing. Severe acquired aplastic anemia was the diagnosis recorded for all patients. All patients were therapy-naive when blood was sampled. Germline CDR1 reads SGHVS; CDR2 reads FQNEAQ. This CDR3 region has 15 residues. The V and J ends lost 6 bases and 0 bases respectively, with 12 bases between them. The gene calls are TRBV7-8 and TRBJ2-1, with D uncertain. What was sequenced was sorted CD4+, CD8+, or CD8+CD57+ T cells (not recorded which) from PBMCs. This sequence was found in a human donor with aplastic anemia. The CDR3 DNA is TGTGCCAGCAGACGGACGCGCAGCTCCTACAATGAGCAGTTCTTC. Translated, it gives CASRRTRSSYNEQFF.